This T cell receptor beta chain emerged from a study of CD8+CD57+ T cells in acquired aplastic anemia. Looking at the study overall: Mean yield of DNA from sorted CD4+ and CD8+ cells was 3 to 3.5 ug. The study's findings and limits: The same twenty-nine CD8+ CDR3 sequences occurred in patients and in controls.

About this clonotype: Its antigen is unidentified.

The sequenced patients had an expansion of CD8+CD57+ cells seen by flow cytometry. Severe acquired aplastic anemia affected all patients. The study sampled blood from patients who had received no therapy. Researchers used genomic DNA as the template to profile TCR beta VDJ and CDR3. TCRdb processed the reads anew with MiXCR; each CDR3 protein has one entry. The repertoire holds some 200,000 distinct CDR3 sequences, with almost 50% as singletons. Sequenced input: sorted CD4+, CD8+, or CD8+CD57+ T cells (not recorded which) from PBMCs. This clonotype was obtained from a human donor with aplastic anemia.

This chain's CDR3 is CASSLNTGLGHDEQYF. The DNA for the CDR3 is TGTGCCAGCAGCTTAAATACGGGACTGGGCCACGATGAGCAGTACTTC. The rearrangement joins TRBV7-9 to TRBJ2-5; D is possibly TRBD2 (6 bases). Germline-derived CDR1 and CDR2 are SEHNR and FQNEAQ (reference sequence). The V and J ends lost 2 bases and 11 bases respectively, with 24 bases between them. The CDR3 has 16 amino acids.